This note documents a single T cell receptor beta chain sequence. In the original workflow: Estimation of nucleated cell counts relied on the amplification of reference gene primers. The table came from immunoSEQ multiplex PCR; TCRdb's copy has only in-frame clones and leaves some out. V, J and clone size reflect that table, while D and trimming were determined from the DNA. Of hundreds of thousands of clones in the sample, under 90% are singletons; the top ten hold approximately 10%. This sample stems from a study of blood T cell repertoires in COVID-19. Study background: Some COVID-19 samples were acute and others convalescent; all came from the United States, Italy and Spain.

CDR1 and CDR2 from the germline V gene are MDHEN and SYDVKM. V dropped 2 bases and J dropped 5 bases, with 16 bases sitting between them. The CDR3 runs 15 residues. Sequences were obtained from peripheral blood. The chain links TRBV28 to TRBJ2-7, with D tentatively TRBD2 (6 bases). This TCR derives from a woman in her forties or fifties who had recovered from COVID-19. The CDR3 DNA reads TGTGCCAGCAGTTTAAATTGGCAGGGAGGCCACGAGCAGTACTTC. Translation: CASSLNWQGGHEQYF.